The 23 T cell receptor beta chains below come from one sample, sequenced in a study of CD8+ T cells in alopecia areata. Once RNA had been extracted, it was reverse transcribed into cDNA to act as the sequencing template. Profiled with immunoSEQ multiplex PCR; TCRdb holds only in-frame clones, not every one. This sample carries 35,000 to 50,000 clones, around 71% of them seen once, and the ten largest clones take roughly 20%. As to treatment: oral pan-JAK inhibitor, 5-10 mg twice daily. The starting material was CD8+ T cells sorted from blood, obtained at week 4, from a patient treated with tofacitinib. All receptors derive from a human donor with alopecia areata.

The chain couples TRBV29-1 to TRBJ2-1, with D perhaps matching TRBD2 (5 bases). The length of the CDR3 is 10 residues. Germline V gene data show CDR1 as SQVTM and CDR2 as ANQGSEA. Trimming left V 8 bases short and J 7 bases short, with 9 bases between. CDR3 nucleotides: TGCAGCTTCTGGAGGAATGAGCAGTTCTTC. Translation gives CSFWRNEQFF.

This clone was picked up one time. The genes are TRBV15 and TRBJ2-1; the D gene is possibly TRBD1 (6 bases). Germline V lookup: CDR1 LNHNV, CDR2 YYDKDF (reference sequence). The CDR3 extends over 14 amino acids. Trimming stripped 1 base from V and 5 bases from J, with 9 bases between. The CDR3 loop reads CATSRVAGDNEQFF. In nucleotides, the CDR3 is TGTGCCACCAGCAGAGTAGCAGGGGACAATGAGCAGTTCTTC. The whole variable domain, filled in from reference TRBV15 and TRBJ2-1, reads DAMVIQNPRYQVTQFGKPVTLSCSQTLNHNVMYWYQQKSSQAPKLLFHYYDKDFNNEADTPDNFQSRRPNTSFCFLDIRSPGLGDTAMYLCATSRVAGDNEQFFGPGTRLTVL.

The chain carries TRBV2 and TRBJ2-5; D possibly uses TRBD1 or TRBD2 (6 bases each). V shed 6 bases and J shed 4 bases, with 21 bases lying between them. Germline-derived CDR1 and CDR2 are SNHLY and FYNNEI. This CDR3 is built from 16 residues. The chain's CDR3 is CASRGIRGEVLETQYF. In DNA, the CDR3 is TGTGCCAGCAGGGGGATTAGGGGGGAGGTTTTAGAGACCCAGTACTTC.

This clone turned up a few times. The chain combines TRBV7-9 with TRBJ2-7; TRBD2 agrees at 12 bases. Germline V gene data show CDR1 as SEHNR and CDR2 as FQNEAQ (reference sequence). The CDR3 covers 15 residues. V dropped 6 bases and J dropped 1; count of bases not matched to a gene: 4. CDR3 protein: CASRPLAGGSYEQYF. The CDR3 bases are TGTGCCAGCAGGCCTCTAGCGGGGGGGTCCTACGAGCAGTACTTC.

This clone came up a few times. The chain employs TRBV4-3 and TRBJ2-7, with 8 bases fitting TRBD2. Germline CDR1 and CDR2: LGHNA and YSLEER. J was trimmed by 3 bases and V by 4 bases; bases with no gene match: 5. The CDR3 covers 14 residues. The CDR3 DNA follows: TGCGCCAGCAGCCCCGGACTAGCTAACTACGAGCAGTACTTC. Protein: CASSPGLANYEQYF.

This clone was recorded a few times. J is TRBJ2-7 and V is TRBV29-1, with 8 bases lining up with TRBD1. The CDR3 has 13 residues. V shed 4 bases, J shed 2 bases, and the junction held 4 bases outside the gene matches. CDR1 and CDR2 (germline): SQVTM, ANQGSEA. The chain's CDR3 is CSVVWDRTYEQYF. The CDR3 DNA is TGCAGCGTTGTGTGGGACAGGACCTACGAGCAGTACTTC.

V gene TRBV15 combines with J gene TRBJ2-7; a weak D match, TRBD1 (5 bases). Germline V lookup: CDR1 LNHNV, CDR2 YYDKDF (reference sequence). V lost 2 bases and J lost 0, with 8 bases in between. The CDR3 runs 14 residues. The CDR3 protein is CATSRTTDSYEQYF. The DNA of the CDR3 is TGTGCCACCAGCAGAACGACAGACTCCTACGAGCAGTACTTC.

The rearrangement joins TRBV4-3 to TRBJ2-7; D remains ambiguous. This CDR3 spans 14 amino acids. The V gene's germline CDR1 is LGHNA and CDR2 YSLEER. The ends were cut back, 0 bases at V and 4 bases at J, with 10 bases in the middle. The CDR3 DNA reads TGCGCCAGCAGCCAAGACATGGACGGATACGAGCAGTACTTC. It yields the protein CASSQDMDGYEQYF.

The rearrangement joins TRBV13 to TRBJ2-3; D ambiguous. CDR3 length equals 12 residues. With 0 bases removed from V and 4 bases from J, the gap between germline ends came to 2 bases. Germline CDR1 reads PRHDT; CDR2 reads FYEKMQ (reference sequence). CDR3 in amino acids: CASSLGADTQYF. The CDR3 DNA is TGTGCCAGCAGCTTAGGGGCAGATACGCAGTATTTT.

The J gene is TRBJ2-7, the V gene TRBV29-1; no definite D call. This CDR3 spans 13 amino acids. In germline, CDR1 is SQVTM, CDR2 ANQGSEA. With 2 bases removed from V and 1 base from J, the gap between germline ends came to 9 bases. The CDR3 loop is CSVETVESYEQYF. Here the CDR3 DNA reads TGCAGCGTTGAAACAGTTGAGTCCTACGAGCAGTACTTC.

The rearrangement joins TRBV10-3 to TRBJ1-1, with 7 nucleotides matching TRBD1. After removal of 4 bases from V and 7 bases from J, the junction contained 9 bases not matched to a gene. There are 14 residues in the CDR3. The germline V gene has CDR1 ENHRY and CDR2 SYGVKD. Written as DNA, the CDR3 is TGTGCCATCAGTGTAAAGGGGGCACATGTTGAAGCTTTCTTT. Residues: CAISVKGAHVEAFF.

The rearrangement joins TRBV4-3 to TRBJ2-3; D is perhaps TRBD1 or TRBD2 (6 bases each). The length of the CDR3 is 16 residues. CDR1 is LGHNA, CDR2 YSLEER, per germline. Between the trimmed V and J ends, which lost 1 base and 4 bases, there was a span of 15 bases. CDR3 region: CASSQGFGGQADTQYF. The CDR3 DNA sequence: TGCGCCAGCAGCCAAGGTTTCGGGGGCCAGGCAGATACGCAGTATTTT.

This chain connects TRBV19 to TRBJ2-5, with 9 bases that match TRBD1. The CDR3 runs 15 residues. CDR1 LNHDA and CDR2 SQIVND come from the germline V gene (reference sequence). The V and J ends lost 6 bases and 4 bases, in that order; junction bases with no gene match: 9. The chain's CDR3 is CASSRGDRETETQYF. The CDR3 bases are TGTGCCAGTAGCCGCGGGGACAGGGAAACAGAGACCCAGTACTTC.

The table lists this clone with a count of one. CDR3 sequence reads: CAWIDRTNYGYTF. The CDR3 nucleotides are TGTGCCTGGATTGACAGAACTAACTATGGCTACACCTTC. The chain recombines TRBV30 with TRBJ1-2, with a tentative D call TRBD1 (5 bases). The V end was cut by 4 bases, the J end by 0 bases, with 9 bases between. This CDR3 spans 13 amino acids. CDR1 is GTSNPN and CDR2 is SVGIG in the germline V gene (reference sequence).

The chain employs TRBV27 and TRBJ2-1; TRBD2 matches 11 bases. After removal of 5 bases from V and 14 bases from J, the junction contained 2 bases not matched to a gene. The CDR3 spans 11 residues. Germline CDR1 is MNHEY and CDR2 is SMNVEV (reference sequence). The CDR3 reads CASSKGLAEFF. CDR3 in DNA: TGTGCCAGCAGTAAGGGACTAGCGGAGTTCTTC.

The CDR3 spells CSVERRGGYNEQFF. In DNA, the CDR3 is TGCAGCGTTGAAAGGCGGGGGGGATACAATGAGCAGTTCTTC. This sequence joins TRBV29-1 and TRBJ2-1; 9 bases align to TRBD2. The V and J ends lost 2 bases and 4 bases, in that order; junction bases with no gene match: 3. The CDR3 has 14 residues. Looked up from germline, CDR1 is SQVTM and CDR2 is ANQGSEA.

This clone was counted between two and nine times. The rearrangement uses TRBV30 and TRBJ1-6; D ambiguous. Trimming took off 5 bases at V and 8 bases at J, with 13 bases between the two ends. The CDR3 sequence is 13 residues long. Germline CDR1 is GTSNPN and CDR2 is SVGIG (reference sequence). In nucleotides, the CDR3 is TGTGCCTGGGAAGCGGGGTCATATTCACCCCTCCACTTT. Encoded protein: CAWEAGSYSPLHF.

The chain couples TRBV27 to TRBJ1-6; TRBD1 might be the D (6 bases). The CDR3 runs to 15 residues. V was shortened by 3 bases and J by 5 bases, with 11 bases between the two germline ends. CDR1 is MNHEY and CDR2 is SMNVEV in the germline V gene (reference sequence). CDR3 sequence reads: CASSFLQGNNSPLHF. CDR3 bases: TGTGCCAGCAGTTTCCTCCAGGGGAATAATTCACCCCTCCACTTT.

V gene TRBV4-2 combines with J gene TRBJ2-5, with 7 bases identical to TRBD1. CDR1 and CDR2 from the germline V gene are LGHNA and YNFKEQ. There are 17 residues in the CDR3. The trim removed 4 bases at V and 5 bases at J, leaving 16 bases unmatched. The CDR3 reads CASSPRDREGERETQYF. In DNA form, the CDR3 reads TGTGCCAGCAGCCCCCGGGACAGAGAAGGGGAGAGGGAGACCCAGTACTTC.

This chain connects TRBV4-3 to TRBJ1-5; D not resolved. Germline V gene data show CDR1 as LGHNA and CDR2 as YSLEER. Trimming left V 1 base short and J 6 bases short, with 10 bases between. This CDR3 contains 14 residues. CDR3 in DNA: TGCGCCAGCAGCCAAGGGGGTTTTAGTCAGCCCCAGCATTTT. Translation gives CASSQGGFSQPQHF.

The CDR3 loop is CASSLWGDQPQHF. CDR3 DNA sequence: TGTGCCAGCAGTTTATGGGGAGATCAGCCCCAGCATTTT. This chain connects TRBV28 to TRBJ1-5; D gene ambiguous. The CDR3 has 13 amino acids. Trimming took off 0 bases at V and 5 bases at J, with 5 bases between the two ends. Germline loops: CDR1 MDHEN, CDR2 SYDVKM.

This chain links TRBV4-1 with TRBJ2-6; D remains ambiguous. V lost 0 bases and J 4 bases, leaving 13 bases between the germline ends. This CDR3 comprises 17 residues. From germline, CDR1 is MGHRA and CDR2 YSYEKL. The CDR3: CASSQDIRLSGANVLTF. CDR3 DNA sequence: TGCGCCAGCAGCCAAGATATCCGACTTTCGGGGGCCAACGTCCTGACTTTC.

The chain links TRBV4-3 to TRBJ1-2; D possibly corresponds to TRBD1 (5 bases). Germline V gene sequence: CDR1 LGHNA, CDR2 YSLEER. The V end lost 0 bases, the J end lost 3 bases, and 23 bases lay between the germline ends. This CDR3 is 19 amino acids long. In nucleotides, the CDR3 is TGCGCCAGCAGCCAAGAGTGGGGGTCCGACAAATTTCTTTACTATGGCTACACCTTC. It is translated as CASSQEWGSDKFLYYGYTF.